This is a list of T cell receptor beta chains from one sample in a study of blood T cell repertoires in COVID-19. Repertoires were generated with immunoSEQ multiplex PCR, while TCRdb's copy carries only in-frame clones and drops some. The data contain about 67,000 clones, around 87% of them seen just once; the ten biggest clones take up around 7.9%. Input material: peripheral blood. These receptors all come from a man aged 45-65 years with active COVID-19. Each CDR3 is given with its conserved first and last residue. A D gene is named only where the DNA matches it firmly. Where a row states a size, it is once, few, many or the class of an expanded clone; other rows omit it.

v_gene	j_gene	d_gene	abundance	CDR3nt	CDR3aa
TRBV5-6	TRBJ1-4	.	.	TGTGCCAGCAGCTTTAGGCAGGGGAATGAAAAACTGTTTTTT	CASSFRQGNEKLFF
TRBV27	TRBJ2-2	TRBD2	once	TGTGCCAGCAGCTCCCGCTCGCGCGGGACTAGCGGGCCCGGGGAGCTGTTTTTT	CASSSRSRGTSGPGELFF
TRBV10-3	TRBJ1-2	.	.	TGTGCCATCAGTGAGGGGGCTGCTAACTATGGCTACACCTTC	CAISEGAANYGYTF
TRBV7-3	TRBJ2-7	.	.	TGTGCCAGCAGCTTAACTCAGGGCCACGAGCAGTACTTC	CASSLTQGHEQYF
TRBV5-4	TRBJ2-1	TRBD2	.	TGTGCCAGCAGACCTCACGGGACTAGCCTTAATGAGCAGTTCTTC	CASRPHGTSLNEQFF
TRBV4-3	TRBJ2-1	.	.	TGCGCCAGCAGCCAAAGTAGCCCCAGCTCCTACAATGAGCAGTTCTTC	CASSQSSPSSYNEQFF
TRBV12-5	TRBJ2-3	.	.	TGTGCTAGTGGTTTGAGTAGCGGCTTCACAGATACGCAGTATTTT	CASGLSSGFTDTQYF
TRBV18	TRBJ2-7	.	.	TGTGCCAGCTCACCAGCCCAGGGGACCCTCTACGAGCAGTACTTC	CASSPAQGTLYEQYF
TRBV9	TRBJ2-1	TRBD2	.	TGTGCCAGCAGTAGGACTAGCGGGAGTGATGAGCAGTTCTTC	CASSRTSGSDEQFF
TRBV7-9	TRBJ2-7	.	.	TGTGCCAGCAACGGACTTTTCTCGTACGAGCAGTACTTC	CASNGLFSYEQYF
TRBV28	TRBJ1-2	.	.	TGTGCCAGCAGTTCGTCCAGGGGACGAGCTAACTATGGCTACACCTTC	CASSSSRGRANYGYTF
TRBV4-3	TRBJ1-1	.	.	TGCGCCAGCAGCCTCCTCGGTCAGGCGAACACTGAAGCTTTCTTT	CASSLLGQANTEAFF
TRBV27	TRBJ1-2	.	.	TGTGCCAGCAGTTTATCGGGGGGGCGGACTCCCTATGGCTACACCTTC	CASSLSGGRTPYGYTF
TRBV7-6	TRBJ2-7	TRBD2	medium-sized	TGTGCCAGCAGCTTAGAAAGCGGGAGGCACTACGAGCAGTACTTC	CASSLESGRHYEQYF
TRBV19	TRBJ2-5	TRBD1	.	TGTGCCAGTAGTATACGACAGGGAGAGACCCAGTACTTC	CASSIRQGETQYF
TRBV5-1	TRBJ1-1	TRBD1	.	TGCGCCAGCAGCTTGCAGGGGGTTAGAACTGAAGCTTTCTTT	CASSLQGVRTEAFF
TRBV19	TRBJ1-2	TRBD1	.	TGTGCCAGTATTAAACAGGGGGGCTTTGGAGGCTACACCTTC	CASIKQGGFGGYTF
TRBV28	TRBJ1-6	TRBD1	.	TGTGCCAGCAGTAAGGGAGCAGGGGGCTTGAATTCACCCCTCCACTTT	CASSKGAGGLNSPLHF
TRBV10-1	TRBJ2-7	TRBD2	few	TGCGCCAGCAGTTCTTTACTAGCGGAGACCACCTACGAGCAGTACTTC	CASSSLLAETTYEQYF
TRBV4-1	TRBJ2-7	TRBD2	.	TGCGCCAGCAGCCAAGAAGTAGCCGGCGGGAGGAGGTACGAGCAGTACTTC	CASSQEVAGGRRYEQYF
TRBV15	TRBJ2-7	TRBD2	.	TGTGCCACCAGCAGAGATCCCGGGACTAGCGGGGGGGAGCAGTACTTC	CATSRDPGTSGGEQYF
TRBV7-7	TRBJ2-5	.	.	TGTGCTAGCAGCTTGGAGGCGGGGGCAAGAGGAGGGACCCAGTACTTC	CASSLEAGARGGTQYF
TRBV13	TRBJ2-7	TRBD2	once	TGTGCCAGCAGCTTAGAGGCTAGCGGCTACGAGCAGTACTTC	CASSLEASGYEQYF
TRBV28	TRBJ2-5	TRBD1	.	TGTGCCAGCAGGCCCCCATACCGGGACAGGGGCGAAGAGACCCAGTACTTC	CASRPPYRDRGEETQYF
TRBV7-2	TRBJ2-2	TRBD2	.	TGTGCCAGCAGCGCCCCGGGGGGGGCTTACACCGGGGAGCTGTTTTTT	CASSAPGGAYTGELFF
TRBV2	TRBJ1-1	TRBD1	.	TGTGCCAGCAGTCTCGGGACAGGGGGGACTGAAGCTTTCTTT	CASSLGTGGTEAFF
TRBV24-1	TRBJ1-1	.	.	TGTGCCACCAGTGATTTGCTTGGAAAGAGGGTCGAAGCTTTCTTT	CATSDLLGKRVEAFF
TRBV6-2/TRBV6-3	TRBJ2-3	.	.	TGTGCCAGCAGTTACGGGGACTTCACAGATACGCAGTATTTT	CASSYGDFTDTQYF
TRBV7-3	TRBJ2-1	.	.	TGTGCCAGCAGCTTAACGGCGGGCTGGGACAATGAGCAGTTCTTC	CASSLTAGWDNEQFF
TRBV28	TRBJ2-2	TRBD1	.	TGTGCCAGCAGCCCGAGGACAGGGAACACCGGGGAGCTGTTTTTT	CASSPRTGNTGELFF
TRBV4-2	TRBJ2-2	.	once	TGTGCCAGCAGCGCAAACTTGAACACCGGGGAGCTGTTTTTT	CASSANLNTGELFF
TRBV28	TRBJ1-2	.	.	TGTGCCAGCAGTTTCGGGGGTGGAGGGCGCTATGGCTACACCTTC	CASSFGGGGRYGYTF
TRBV7-2	TRBJ1-2	.	.	TGTGCCAGCAGCTTAGGTGCGGATAACTATGGCTACACCTTC	CASSLGADNYGYTF
TRBV29-1	TRBJ2-1	TRBD1	medium-sized	TGCAGCGTCCCGGGACAGGGGACATTTAACTACAATGAGCAGTTCTTC	CSVPGQGTFNYNEQFF
TRBV9	TRBJ2-7	TRBD2	.	TGTGCCAGCAGCCCAAGAGGACTAGGAGACTACGAGCAGTACTTC	CASSPRGLGDYEQYF
TRBV4-3	TRBJ2-1	TRBD1	.	TGCGCCAGCAGCCAAGAAAGAAGGGACAGGGAAACCTACAATGAGCAGTTCTTC	CASSQERRDRETYNEQFF
TRBV28	TRBJ2-7	TRBD1	once	TGTGCCAGCAGTTTCCCCGGGACAGGGGCCTACGAGCAGTACTTC	CASSFPGTGAYEQYF
TRBV6-5	TRBJ1-5	.	few	TGTGCCAGCAGGCGAGACAGCAACAATCAGCCCCAGCATTTT	CASRRDSNNQPQHF
TRBV12-2	TRBJ2-3	.	.	TGTGCAAGTCGCCAGGGCGCAGATACGCAGTATTTT	CASRQGADTQYF
TRBV11-2	TRBJ2-7	TRBD2	once	TGTGCCAGCAGCCCAATAAAGCGGGAGAGCTCCTACGAGCAGTACTTC	CASSPIKRESSYEQYF
TRBV2	TRBJ1-5	.	.	TGTGCCAGCAGTGAAGGGGCTAGCAATCAGCCCCAGCATTTT	CASSEGASNQPQHF
TRBV10-3	TRBJ1-1	.	.	TGTGCCATCACCCTCGACAGCTTGAACACTGAAGCTTTCTTT	CAITLDSLNTEAFF
TRBV9	TRBJ2-1	TRBD2	once	TGTGCCAGCAGCCCGGGACTAGCGACAAATGAGCAGTTCTTC	CASSPGLATNEQFF
TRBV19	TRBJ2-7	.	few	TGTGCCAGTAGGCCCACTAGCTCGGGCGAGCAGTACTTC	CASRPTSSGEQYF
TRBV28	TRBJ1-2	TRBD1	.	TGTGCCAGCATGCAGGACAGGGTGAGGGGCTACACCTTC	CASMQDRVRGYTF
TRBV27	TRBJ1-2	TRBD1	.	TGTGCCAGCAGAGCCCCGACGACAGGGTACTATGGCTACACCTTC	CASRAPTTGYYGYTF
TRBV24-1	TRBJ2-2	.	.	TGTGCCACCAGTGATCAACCCCACAGGGTTGGAACCGGGGAGCTGTTTTTT	CATSDQPHRVGTGELFF
TRBV6-2/TRBV6-3	TRBJ1-4	.	.	TGTGCCAGCAGTTACTCCGCGAGGATTAATGAAAAACTGTTTTTT	CASSYSARINEKLFF
TRBV11-2	TRBJ2-5	.	.	TGTGCCAGCAGCTTACAGGGAGGTCCCCAGTACTTC	CASSLQGGPQYF
TRBV5-4	TRBJ2-5	TRBD2	.	TGTGCCAGCAGCCTCAGGACTAGCGGATCCCAAGAGACCCAGTACTTC	CASSLRTSGSQETQYF
TRBV14	TRBJ2-5	.	once	TGTGCCAGCAGCCGTAGTTCGGGGGTTCGTCGAGAGACCCAGTACTTC	CASSRSSGVRRETQYF
TRBV6-2/TRBV6-3	TRBJ2-7	.	.	TGTGCCAGCAGTTACGATCGGGACGGAGGGTTTCCTTCCAGCTCCTACGAGCAGTACTTC	CASSYDRDGGFPSSSYEQYF
TRBV19	TRBJ2-6	TRBD1	.	TGTGCCAGTAGTGTCAGACCGGGACAGGGGTTCTCTGGGGCCAACGTCCTGACTTTC	CASSVRPGQGFSGANVLTF
TRBV28	TRBJ1-5	.	once	TGTGCCAGCAGTTTCCGACAGGTAAATCAGCCCCAGCATTTT	CASSFRQVNQPQHF
TRBV18	TRBJ1-1	.	.	TGTGCCAGCTCACCGGCACAACTAATGAACACTGAAGCTTTCTTT	CASSPAQLMNTEAFF
TRBV25-1	TRBJ2-5	TRBD1	.	TGTGCCAGCAGCGCCCGGACAGGGAGAGAGACCCAGTACTTC	CASSARTGRETQYF
TRBV30	TRBJ1-6	TRBD1	.	TGTGCCTGGAGTGAGACAGGGACGGCTTCACCCCTCCACTTT	CAWSETGTASPLHF
TRBV7-9	TRBJ1-1	.	once	TGTGCCAGCAGCTTTCCAGAACAGGGGAACACTGAAGCTTTCTTT	CASSFPEQGNTEAFF
TRBV28	TRBJ2-3	TRBD2	.	TGTGCCAGCAGTTTAACTAGCGGGAGGGGGGATACGCAGTATTTT	CASSLTSGRGDTQYF
TRBV19	TRBJ2-2	TRBD1	.	TGTGCCAGTAGTACCACAGGGGGCGTAACCGGGGAGCTGTTTTTT	CASSTTGGVTGELFF